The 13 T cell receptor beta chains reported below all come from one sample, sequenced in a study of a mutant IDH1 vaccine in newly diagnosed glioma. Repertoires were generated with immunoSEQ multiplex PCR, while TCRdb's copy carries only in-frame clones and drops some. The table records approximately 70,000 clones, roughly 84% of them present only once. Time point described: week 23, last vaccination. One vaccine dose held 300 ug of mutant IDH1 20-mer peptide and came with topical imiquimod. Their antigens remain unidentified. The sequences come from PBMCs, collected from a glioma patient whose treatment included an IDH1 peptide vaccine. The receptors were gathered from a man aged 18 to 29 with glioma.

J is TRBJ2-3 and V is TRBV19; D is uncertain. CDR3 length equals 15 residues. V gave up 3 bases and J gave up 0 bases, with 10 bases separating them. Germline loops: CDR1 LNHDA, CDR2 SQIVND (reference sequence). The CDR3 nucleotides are TGTGCCAGTAGTATTTGGCCTTCTAGCACAGATACGCAGTATTTT. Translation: CASSIWPSSTDTQYF.

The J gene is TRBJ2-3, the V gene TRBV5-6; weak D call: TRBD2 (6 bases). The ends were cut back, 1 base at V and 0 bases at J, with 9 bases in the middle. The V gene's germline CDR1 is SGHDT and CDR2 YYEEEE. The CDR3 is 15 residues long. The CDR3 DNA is TGTGCCAGCAGCTTGTACGCGGGGAGCACAGATACGCAGTATTTT. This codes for CASSLYAGSTDTQYF.

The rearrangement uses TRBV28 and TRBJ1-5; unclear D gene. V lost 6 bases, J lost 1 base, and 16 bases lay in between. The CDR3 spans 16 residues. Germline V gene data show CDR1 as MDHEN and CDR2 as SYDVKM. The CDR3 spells CASRPMGRMSNQPQHF. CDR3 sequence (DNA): TGTGCCAGCAGACCTATGGGGAGGATGAGCAATCAGCCCCAGCATTTT. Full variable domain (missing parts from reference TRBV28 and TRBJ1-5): DVKVTQSSRYLVKRTGEKVFLECVQDMDHENMFWYRQDPGLGLRLIYFSYDVKMKEKGDIPEGYSVSREKKERFSLILESASTNQTSMYLCASRPMGRMSNQPQHFGDGTRLSIL.

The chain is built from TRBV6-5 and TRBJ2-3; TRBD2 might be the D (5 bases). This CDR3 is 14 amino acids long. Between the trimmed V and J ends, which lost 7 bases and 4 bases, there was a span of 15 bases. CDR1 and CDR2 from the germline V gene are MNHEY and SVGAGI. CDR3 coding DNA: TGTGCCAGCACCAAGAGAGGGTGGCCAGATACGCAGTATTTT. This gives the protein CASTKRGWPDTQYF.

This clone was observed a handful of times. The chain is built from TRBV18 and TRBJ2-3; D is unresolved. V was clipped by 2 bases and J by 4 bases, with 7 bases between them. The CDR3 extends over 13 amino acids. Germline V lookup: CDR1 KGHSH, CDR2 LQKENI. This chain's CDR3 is CASSPSFADTQYF. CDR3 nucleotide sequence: TGTGCCAGCTCACCATCTTTCGCAGATACGCAGTATTTT.

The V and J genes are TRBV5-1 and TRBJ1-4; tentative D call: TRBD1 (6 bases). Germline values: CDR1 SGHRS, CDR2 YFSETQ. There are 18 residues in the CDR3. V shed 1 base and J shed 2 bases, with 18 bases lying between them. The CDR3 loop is CASSLNFGGGITNEKLFF. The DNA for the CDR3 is TGCGCCAGCAGCTTGAATTTCGGGGGGGGCATCACTAATGAAAAACTGTTTTTT.

CDR3 loop: CASRDRPNTEAFF. The DNA for the CDR3 is TGTGCCAGTAGGGATAGACCGAACACTGAAGCTTTCTTT. The V and J genes are TRBV19 and TRBJ1-1; D is ambiguous. Germline V gene lookup returns CDR1 LNHDA and CDR2 SQIVND (reference sequence). The CDR3 extends over 13 amino acids. Trimming pared 6 bases from V and 1 base from J, leaving 9 bases between.

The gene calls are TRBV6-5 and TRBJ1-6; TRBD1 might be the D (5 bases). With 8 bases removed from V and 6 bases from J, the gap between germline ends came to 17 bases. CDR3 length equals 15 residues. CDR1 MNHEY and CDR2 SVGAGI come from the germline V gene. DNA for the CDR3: TGTGCCAGCTCCGGGGGGAGTTGGGGTAATTCACCCCTCCACTTT. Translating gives CASSGGSWGNSPLHF.

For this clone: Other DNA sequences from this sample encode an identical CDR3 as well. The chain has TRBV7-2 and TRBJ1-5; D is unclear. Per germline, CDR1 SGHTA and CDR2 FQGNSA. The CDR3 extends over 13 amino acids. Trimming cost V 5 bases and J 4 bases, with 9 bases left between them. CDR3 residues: CASSPSSNQPQHF. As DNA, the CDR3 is TGTGCCAGCAGCCCTTCTTCGAATCAGCCCCAGCATTTT.

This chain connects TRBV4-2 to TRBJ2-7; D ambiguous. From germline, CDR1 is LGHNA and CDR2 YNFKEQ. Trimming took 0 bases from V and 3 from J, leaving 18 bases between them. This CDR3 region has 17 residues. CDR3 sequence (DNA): TGTGCCAGCAGCCAAGATATAAGAAGGGAAGGTCGCTACGAGCAGTACTTC. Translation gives CASSQDIRREGRYEQYF.

CDR3 nucleotide sequence: TGTGCCAGCAGCTTAGTTACGAGGGGACTGGAGCAGTACTTC. This gives the protein CASSLVTRGLEQYF. This chain links TRBV7-8 with TRBJ2-7; maybe TRBD2 (6 bases). The ends were cut back, 1 base at V and 7 bases at J, with 14 bases in the middle. This CDR3 is built from 14 residues. Per germline, CDR1 SGHVS and CDR2 FQNEAQ.

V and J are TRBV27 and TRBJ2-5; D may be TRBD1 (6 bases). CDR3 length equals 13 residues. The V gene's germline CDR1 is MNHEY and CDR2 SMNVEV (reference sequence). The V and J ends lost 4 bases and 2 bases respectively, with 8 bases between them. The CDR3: CASSWTVQETQYF. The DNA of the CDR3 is TGTGCCAGCAGTTGGACAGTTCAAGAGACCCAGTACTTC.

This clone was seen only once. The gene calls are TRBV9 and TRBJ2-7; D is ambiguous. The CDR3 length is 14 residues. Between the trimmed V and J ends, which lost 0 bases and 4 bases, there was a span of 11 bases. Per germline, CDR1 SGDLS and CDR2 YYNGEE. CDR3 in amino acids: CASSVADAFYEQYF. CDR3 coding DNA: TGTGCCAGCAGCGTAGCCGACGCCTTTTACGAGCAGTACTTC.